This TCR beta chain was documented in a study of T cells in Graves' hyperthyroidism and ophthalmopathy. Study results and caveats: The authors' 13 V-J model separated ophthalmopathy from stable hyperthyroidism. Most thyroid clonotypes expanded above 0.001 appeared in blood too.

RNA transcripts provided the source from which TCR beta CDR3 regions were amplified. First-round RT-PCR targeting the TCR CDR3 was performed with the HTBI primer set. TCRdb reanalysed the multiplex PCR reads using MiXCR and keeps one entry per CDR3 protein. The top ten hold roughly 15% of the sample, which has about 530,000 distinct CDR3 sequences, over 15% seen once. J was trimmed by 1 base and V by 4 bases; bases with no gene match: 6. The CDR3 is 17 amino acids. Per germline, CDR1 SNHLY and CDR2 FYNNEI. Patients were excluded because of uncontrolled infection, other autoimmune disease, pregnancy or lactation. This clonotype was detected only a few times. The antigen is unknown.

The sample consisted of blood. The chain has TRBV2 and TRBJ2-3; 12 bases fit TRBD2. The receptor comes from a woman under 30 with Graves' ophthalmopathy. This CDR3 reads CASSGPSGRGGTDTQYF. DNA of the CDR3: TGTGCCAGCAGTGGGCCTAGCGGGAGGGGGGGCACAGATACGCAGTATTTT.